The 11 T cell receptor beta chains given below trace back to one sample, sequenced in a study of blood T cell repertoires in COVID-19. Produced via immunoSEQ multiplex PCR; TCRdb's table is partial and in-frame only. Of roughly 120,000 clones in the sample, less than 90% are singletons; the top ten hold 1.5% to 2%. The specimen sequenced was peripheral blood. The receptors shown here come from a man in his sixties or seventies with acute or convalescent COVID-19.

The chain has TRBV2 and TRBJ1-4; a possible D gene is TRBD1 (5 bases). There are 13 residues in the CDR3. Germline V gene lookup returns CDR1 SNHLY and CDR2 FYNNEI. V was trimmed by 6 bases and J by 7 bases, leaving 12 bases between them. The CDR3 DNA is TGTGCCAGCAGCCCAGGGTCGCGTGAAAAACTGTTTTTT. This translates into CASSPGSREKLFF. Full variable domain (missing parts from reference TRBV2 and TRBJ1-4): EPEVTQTPSHQVTQMGQEVILRCVPISNHLYFYWYRQILGQKVEFLVSFYNNEISEKSEIFDDQFSVERPDGSNFTLKIRSTKLEDSAMYFCASSPGSREKLFFGSGTQLSVL.

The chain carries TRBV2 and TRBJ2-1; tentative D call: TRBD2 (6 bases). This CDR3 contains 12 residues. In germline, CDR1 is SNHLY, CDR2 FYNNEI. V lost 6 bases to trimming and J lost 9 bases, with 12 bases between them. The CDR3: CASREGWGEQFF. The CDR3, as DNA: TGTGCCAGCAGGGAGGGCTGGGGTGAGCAGTTCTTC.

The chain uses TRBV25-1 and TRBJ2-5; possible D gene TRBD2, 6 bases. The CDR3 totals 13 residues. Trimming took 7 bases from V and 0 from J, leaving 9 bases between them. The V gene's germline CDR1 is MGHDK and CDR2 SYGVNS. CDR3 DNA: TGTGCCAGCACCAGACTAGACCAAGAGACCCAGTACTTC. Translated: CASTRLDQETQYF.

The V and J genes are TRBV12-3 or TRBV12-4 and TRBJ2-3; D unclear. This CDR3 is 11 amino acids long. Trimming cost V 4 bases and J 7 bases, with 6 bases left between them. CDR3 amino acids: CASSSSHTQYF. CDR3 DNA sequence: TGTGCCAGCAGTTCCTCCCATACGCAGTATTTT.

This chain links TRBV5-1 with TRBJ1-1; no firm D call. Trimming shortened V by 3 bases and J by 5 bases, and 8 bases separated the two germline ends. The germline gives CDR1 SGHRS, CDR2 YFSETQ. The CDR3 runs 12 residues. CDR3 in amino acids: CASSSEGTEAFF. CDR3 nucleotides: TGCGCCAGCAGCTCGGAGGGAACTGAAGCTTTCTTT.

CDR3 DNA sequence: TGTGCCAGCGCAATAGAGCTCAGGGTCGATGAGCAGTTCTTC. Its protein is CASAIELRVDEQFF. J is TRBJ2-1 and V is TRBV19, with D perhaps TRBD1 (5 bases). The CDR3 sequence is 14 residues long. The V and J ends lost 9 bases and 8 bases respectively, with 20 bases between them. Germline V lookup: CDR1 LNHDA, CDR2 SQIVND (reference sequence).

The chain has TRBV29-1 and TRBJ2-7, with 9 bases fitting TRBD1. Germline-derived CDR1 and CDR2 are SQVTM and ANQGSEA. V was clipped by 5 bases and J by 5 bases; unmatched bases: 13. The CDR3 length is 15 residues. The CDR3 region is CSVLIVPGQGNEQYF. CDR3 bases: TGCAGCGTTCTTATCGTCCCGGGACAGGGAAACGAGCAGTACTTC.

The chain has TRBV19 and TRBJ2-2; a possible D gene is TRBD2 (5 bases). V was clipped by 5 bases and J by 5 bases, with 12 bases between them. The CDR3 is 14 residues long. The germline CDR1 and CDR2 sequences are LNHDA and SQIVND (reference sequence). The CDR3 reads CASSPRGLTGELFF. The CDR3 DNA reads TGTGCCAGTAGTCCAAGAGGGCTGACCGGGGAGCTGTTTTTT.

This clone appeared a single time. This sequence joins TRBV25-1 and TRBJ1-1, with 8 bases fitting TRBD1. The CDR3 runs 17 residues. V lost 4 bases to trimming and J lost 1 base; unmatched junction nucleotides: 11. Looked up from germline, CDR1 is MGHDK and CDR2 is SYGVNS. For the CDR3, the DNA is TGTGCCAGCAGTGCGGTAAGGACAGGGCGAAAGAACACTGAAGCTTTCTTT. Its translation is CASSAVRTGRKNTEAFF.

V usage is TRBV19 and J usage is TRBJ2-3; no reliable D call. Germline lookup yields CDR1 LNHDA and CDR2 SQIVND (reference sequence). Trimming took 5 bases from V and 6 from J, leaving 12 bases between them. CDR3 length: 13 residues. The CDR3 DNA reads TGTGCCAGTAGTGAAACGTTTGAGGATACGCAGTATTTT. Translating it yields CASSETFEDTQYF.

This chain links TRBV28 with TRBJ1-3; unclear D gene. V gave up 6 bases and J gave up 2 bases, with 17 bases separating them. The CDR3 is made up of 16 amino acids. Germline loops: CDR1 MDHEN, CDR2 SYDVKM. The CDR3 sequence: CASSHTKGAAGNTIYF. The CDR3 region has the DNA TGTGCCAGCAGCCATACTAAGGGAGCAGCTGGAAACACCATATATTTT. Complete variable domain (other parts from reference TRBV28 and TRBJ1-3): DVKVTQSSRYLVKRTGEKVFLECVQDMDHENMFWYRQDPGLGLRLIYFSYDVKMKEKGDIPEGYSVSREKKERFSLILESASTNQTSMYLCASSHTKGAAGNTIYFGEGSWLTVV.